A selection of T cell receptor beta chains follows, all from one sample in a study of early T cells in non-severe SARS-CoV-2 infection. Each CDR3 protein is one row after TCRdb ran MiXCR on the 5' RACE reads. The sample lists more than 35,000 distinct CDR3 sequences; approximately 10% were seen once. Material: whole blood. These receptors were obtained from an adult who was a healthcare worker with PCR-confirmed SARS-CoV-2 infection or an uninfected control (not recorded which). The conserved cysteine and the conserved F or W are not part of the CDR3 here. A D gene is named only where the DNA matches it firmly.

V gene,J gene,D gene,CDR3 protein
TRBV5-1,TRBJ1-3,NA,ASSLAPREAGNTIY
TRBV7-3,TRBJ2-3,NA,ASSLTPTDTQC
TRBV18,TRBJ1-5,NA,ASSPAAQGRQPQH
TRBV7-2,TRBJ2-7,NA,ASSLAPSSSYEQY
TRBV2,TRBJ2-1,TRBD1,ASSTGGTYNEQF
TRBV4-2,TRBJ2-1,TRBD2,ASSRTSGTTSYNEQF
TRBV6-2/TRBV6-3,TRBJ2-5,TRBD2,ASSFDPLTSGKETQY
TRBV7-2,TRBJ2-7,TRBD2,ASSLVPGLAGGDEQY
TRBV7-3,TRBJ2-6,TRBD1,ASSLRGGAGANVLT
TRBV4-1,TRBJ2-1,NA,ASSQGRDNEQF
TRBV27,TRBJ1-4,NA,ASSLSRAANEKLF
TRBV29-1,TRBJ2-3,NA,SGRQGGFADTQY
TRBV20-1,TRBJ2-2,NA,SARFTPSRRNTGELF
TRBV27,TRBJ2-7,TRBD1,ASSFWTGYPYEQY
TRBV28,TRBJ2-3,TRBD2,ASSSSGSEGTDTQY
TRBV5-1,TRBJ1-1,NA,ASSLSPGNTEAF
TRBV11-2,TRBJ2-1,TRBD1,ASSYRDRDGQF
TRBV19,TRBJ2-1,TRBD2,ASMSGLAGEGEQF
TRBV12-3/TRBV12-4,TRBJ2-1,NA,ASSIQGHHNYNEQF
TRBV11-1,TRBJ2-7,TRBD2,ASSPPLGLAASSSYEQY
TRBV24-1,TRBJ2-7,NA,ATQYRASYEQY
TRBV14,TRBJ2-3,NA,ASSQEMTFADTQY
TRBV7-8,TRBJ2-5,NA,ASSLGRGQGAETQY
TRBV20-1,TRBJ2-3,TRBD1,SAPDRPRTDTQY
TRBV28,TRBJ1-3,NA,ASSFVQGENTIY
TRBV7-9,TRBJ1-1,NA,ASSLQNTEAF
TRBV27,TRBJ2-2,TRBD2,ASSMLAGHTGELF
TRBV27,TRBJ2-7,NA,ASSPKREVSYEQY
TRBV5-6,TRBJ1-2,NA,ASSLFGQSGIYGYT
TRBV10-3,TRBJ2-5,TRBD2,AISESRGQGLAGGPETQY
TRBV7-2,TRBJ2-7,NA,ASSLDRASRSYEQY
TRBV28,TRBJ2-4,NA,ASSPEHPLAKNIQY
TRBV20-1,TRBJ1-2,TRBD1,SARNPDRGYYGYT
TRBV7-2,TRBJ2-4,TRBD2,ASSVQLAGAKNIQY
TRBV3-1,TRBJ2-7,TRBD2,ASSRRLAGGEQY
TRBV9,TRBJ2-3,TRBD2,ASSDGLAGLKYGTDTQY
TRBV28,TRBJ1-5,NA,ASRDAGLRGNQPQH
TRBV12-3/TRBV12-4,TRBJ2-5,NA,ASSNGLHHQETQY
TRBV7-2,TRBJ1-2,NA,ASSSRQGLGYT
TRBV11-2,TRBJ2-7,TRBD2,ASSRLAGGSEQY
TRBV28,TRBJ2-1,TRBD2,ASSSIAGVEYNEQF
TRBV28,TRBJ2-1,TRBD1,ASSPDRGPYNEQF
TRBV29-1,TRBJ2-3,NA,SPEGGATDTQY
TRBV27,TRBJ2-7,NA,ASSPFNSYEQY
TRBV5-1,TRBJ2-1,TRBD2,ASSLGGRMDEQF
TRBV28,TRBJ1-1,TRBD1,ASSPGQGTSGAF
TRBV9,TRBJ2-5,TRBD1,ASSVQGAGQETQY
TRBV18,TRBJ2-1,TRBD2,ASSPPGRGVDEQF
TRBV20-1,TRBJ2-3,TRBD2,SAAPGLGTDTQY
TRBV3-1,TRBJ1-1,TRBD1,ASSARDRATEAF
TRBV3-1,TRBJ1-1,TRBD1,ASSQGQGTNTEAF
TRBV20-1,TRBJ2-7,NA,SARDGVGAYEQY
TRBV5-1,TRBJ1-2,NA,ASSLGFNYGYT
TRBV6-2/TRBV6-3,TRBJ2-3,TRBD2,ATYSTGGPGDTQY
TRBV28,TRBJ2-5,NA,ASSRNRDWAETQY